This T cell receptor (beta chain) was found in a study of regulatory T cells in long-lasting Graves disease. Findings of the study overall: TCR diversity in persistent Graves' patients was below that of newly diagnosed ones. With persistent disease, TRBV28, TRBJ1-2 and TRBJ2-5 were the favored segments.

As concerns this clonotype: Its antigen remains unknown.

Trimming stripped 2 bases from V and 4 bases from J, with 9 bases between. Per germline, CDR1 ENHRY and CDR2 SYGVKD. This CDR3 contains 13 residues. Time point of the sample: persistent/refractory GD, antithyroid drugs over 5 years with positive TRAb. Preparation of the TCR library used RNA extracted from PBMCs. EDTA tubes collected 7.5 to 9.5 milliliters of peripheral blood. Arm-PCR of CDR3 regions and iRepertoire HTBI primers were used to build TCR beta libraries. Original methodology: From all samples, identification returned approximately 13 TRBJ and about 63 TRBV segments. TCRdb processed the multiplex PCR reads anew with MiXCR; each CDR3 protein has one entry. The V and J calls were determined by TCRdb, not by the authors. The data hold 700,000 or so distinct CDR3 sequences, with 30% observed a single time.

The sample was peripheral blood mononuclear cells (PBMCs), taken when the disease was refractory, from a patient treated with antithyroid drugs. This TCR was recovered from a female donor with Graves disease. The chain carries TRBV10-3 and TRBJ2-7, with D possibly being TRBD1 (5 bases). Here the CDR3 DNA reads TGTGCCATCAGTGAGCCGAACAGGTACGAGCAGTACTTC. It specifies CAISEPNRYEQYF.